A selection of T cell receptor beta chains follows, all from one sample in a study of shared clonotypes between healthy human individuals. TCRdb's table, derived via immunoSEQ multiplex PCR, lists solely in-frame clones and lacks some. The sample gives 2,500,000 or so clones, 85% to 95% of which show up once; approximately 0.39% is in the top ten. Sequencing input: naive CD4+ T cells from PBMCs. The receptor set was obtained from a man between 18 and 35 years old in good health. Some clones in this sample may be carry-over from other donors' samples. Both conserved end residues are part of each CDR3. D genes are given only for firm matches. Size tells how often a clone was seen (once, few, many) or the class of an expanded clone, and some rows leave it out.

v_gene,j_gene,d_gene,abundance,CDR3nt,CDR3aa
TRBV7-9,TRBJ1-2,.,.,TGTGCCAGCAGCTTAACCATCCGACAGGAAGCTAACTATGGCTACACCTTC,CASSLTIRQEANYGYTF
TRBV9,TRBJ2-7,TRBD2,.,TGTGCCAGCAGCCCGACCGGGACTACATACGAGCAGTACTTC,CASSPTGTTYEQYF
TRBV5-4,TRBJ1-3,TRBD1,.,TGTGCCAGCAGCACTGGGCGGGACAGGGGTCCGAACACCATATATTTT,CASSTGRDRGPNTIYF
TRBV5-4,TRBJ2-2,.,.,TGTGCCAGCAGCTTGTCTGCTTTTCGGGACACCGGGGAGCTGTTTTTT,CASSLSAFRDTGELFF
TRBV2,TRBJ1-5,.,.,TGTGCCAGCAAAGAAGAGGGGAGGAGCAATCAGCCCCAGCATTTT,CASKEEGRSNQPQHF
TRBV10-1,TRBJ2-2,TRBD2,.,TGCGCCAGCAACATTCCGGGACTAGCGGTGAACACCGGGGAGCTGTTTTTT,CASNIPGLAVNTGELFF
TRBV29-1,TRBJ2-7,TRBD2,.,TGCAGCGTTGCGGGACTACATTCCTACGAGCAGTACTTC,CSVAGLHSYEQYF
TRBV4-2,TRBJ2-2,TRBD2,.,TGTGCCAGCAGCCAAGAACTGAGCGGGAGGGCCATCGGGGAGCTGTTTTTT,CASSQELSGRAIGELFF
TRBV27,TRBJ2-1,.,.,TGTGCCAGCAGTTACCGCAGGAGCTCCTACAATGAGCAGTTCTTC,CASSYRRSSYNEQFF
TRBV4-2,TRBJ2-6,.,.,TGTGCCAGCAGCCGGATCGGGGGCACTGGGGCCAACGTCCTGACTTTC,CASSRIGGTGANVLTF
TRBV27,TRBJ1-2,.,.,TGTGCCAGCAGTTTATCGCTCAGGCAGTACTATGGCTACACCTTC,CASSLSLRQYYGYTF
TRBV10-1,TRBJ2-2,.,.,TGCGCCAGCAGGGAGAGTACCAACACCGGGGAGCTGTTTTTT,CASRESTNTGELFF
TRBV11-2,TRBJ2-6,.,once,TGTGCCAGCAGCCCATCGCCGAAGGCAGCCAACGTCCTGACTTTC,CASSPSPKAANVLTF
TRBV7-9,TRBJ2-2,TRBD1,.,TGTGCCAGCAGCATCAAGGGACAGTTCACCGGGGAGCTGTTTTTT,CASSIKGQFTGELFF
TRBV9,TRBJ1-1,.,.,TGTGCCAGCAGCGTAGGGTTAGGTAGGGGGGACACTGAAGCTTTCTTT,CASSVGLGRGDTEAFF
TRBV5-4,TRBJ2-5,TRBD2,.,TGTGCCAGCAGCTTGGGGTCTAGCGGGCGGAGTGTAAAGACCCAGTACTTC,CASSLGSSGRSVKTQYF
TRBV11-2,TRBJ2-2,.,.,TGTGCCAGCAGCTTAACTGGTCAGGGACGGAACACCGGGGAGCTGTTTTTT,CASSLTGQGRNTGELFF
TRBV7-2,TRBJ2-1,TRBD1,.,TGTGCCAGCAGCTTAGTCCAGGGGGATGAGCAGTTCTTC,CASSLVQGDEQFF